The 3 T cell receptor beta chains presented below share a single source sample, sequenced in a study of brain T cells in children with intractable seizures listed by TCRdb under 2021. Library generation was performed with the immunoSEQ multiplex PCR assay. The source is immuneACCESS, and TCRdb retained only in-frame sequences with V and J called. Part of the clones is not carried over; for the studies checked, unresolved V genes explain less than half of this, and the remainder is unexplained. This sample is represented by about 9,000 clones; 69% of them were singletons. More than 15% of the sample rests with the top ten. In the paper's terms, the time point label means: resected brain tissue, or blood drawn just prior to surgery. The surgery cases that showed the highest brain T cell transcript signatures were chosen for TCR beta chain sequencing of brain tissue, and of blood when it was available.

This material consisted of resected brain tissue, taken at surgery. These receptors came from a girl aged 2 to 10 with tuberous sclerosis and intractable seizures.

The gene calls are TRBV4-2 and TRBJ2-3, with D uncertain. V lost 0 bases to trimming and J lost 1 base, with 11 bases between them. Germline CDR1 reads LGHNA; CDR2 reads YNFKEQ. The CDR3 length is 16 residues. CDR3 bases: TGTGCCAGCAGCCAAGATTCGGAGTCGGGCACAGATACGCAGTATTTT. It translates to CASSQDSESGTDTQYF.

The chain carries TRBV7-8 and TRBJ1-1; D is unclear. V was trimmed by 5 bases and J by 5 bases, leaving 15 bases between them. This CDR3 spans 14 amino acids. The germline CDR1 and CDR2 sequences are SGHVS and FQNEAQ. CDR3 sequence (DNA): TGTGCCAGCAGCCCTCGGACCCCGGGGACTGAAGCTTTCTTT. This translates into CASSPRTPGTEAFF.

The chain links TRBV27 to TRBJ2-5; 10 bases are shared with TRBD2. Trimming cost V 6 bases and J 4 bases; bases outside gene matches: 11. The length of the CDR3 is 16 residues. Germline CDR1 MNHEY, CDR2 SMNVEV (reference sequence). CDR3 coding DNA: TGTGCCAGCAGGCAGCGAGCGGGGGGGATTAGAGAGACCCAGTACTTC. Protein sequence: CASRQRAGGIRETQYF.